This T cell receptor (beta chain) was sequenced during a study of blood T cells in healthy people across ages. Broader study findings: Compared with aged donors, long-lived donors showed fewer expanded clones, suggesting selection. The study lacked donor CMV status, which possibly confounded expanded clonotype changes.

The use of a sample-barcoded 5' primer and a J-beta primer mix characterized a second PCR of about 7 to 12 cycles. A template-switch adaptor with 12 random nucleotides tagged each cDNA molecule. TCRdb called the 5' RACE reads again in MiXCR, with one record for every CDR3 protein. The sample contains roughly 790,000 distinct CDR3 sequences, approximately 43% of which appear only once. The trim removed 6 bases at V and 6 bases at J, leaving 10 bases unmatched. CDR3 size: 15 residues. Details on this clonotype: Antigen specificity is unknown.

Sequences were obtained from blood. The source is an older woman in good health. The rearrangement links TRBV12-3 or TRBV12-4 to TRBJ2-1, with TRBD2 identical over 8 bases. CDR3 nucleotides: TGTGCCAGCAGGGTCCAGGTAGCGGGATTCAATGAGCAGTTCTTC. Its translation is CASRVQVAGFNEQFF.